This T cell receptor beta chain appears in the sequencing data of a study of T cells in Graves' hyperthyroidism and ophthalmopathy. This CDR3 is built from 16 residues. Germline V gives CDR1 SGDLS, CDR2 YYNGEE. V shed 4 bases, J shed 6 bases, and the junction held 12 bases outside the gene matches. This clonotype has just a few counts. The TCR beta CDR3 regions underwent amplification using RNA transcripts as the source. HTBI primers drove first-round RT-PCR of the TCR CDR3. One entry per CDR3 protein results from TCRdb running MiXCR on the multiplex PCR reads. The sample records about 640,000 distinct CDR3 sequences, around 13% being singletons.

V gene TRBV9 combines with J gene TRBJ1-1; the match to TRBD1 covers 10 bases. The sample comprised blood. The sequence derives from a woman aged 45-59 years with Graves' ophthalmopathy. CDR3 sequence (DNA): TGTGCCAGCAGCACACGGCAGACAGGGGGCGGTTCTGAAGCTTTCTTT. Its translation is CASSTRQTGGGSEAFF. Filled out from reference TRBV9 and TRBJ1-1, the complete variable domain reads DSGVTQTPKHLITATGQRVTLRCSPRSGDLSVYWYQQSLDQGLQFLIQYYNGEERAKGNILERFSAQQFPDLHSELNLSSLELGDSALYFCASSTRQTGGGSEAFFGQGTRLTVV.